The TCR beta chain described here comes from a study of blood T cells in healthy people across ages. The CDR3 totals 12 residues. Trimming stripped 2 bases from V and 10 bases from J, with 11 bases between. Germline V gene lookup returns CDR1 LGHDT and CDR2 YNNKEL (reference sequence). This clonotype was observed a few times. Sample donors were healthy Caucasian individuals that came from Russia, aged about 6 to 95. PCR was performed a second time for about 7 to 12 cycles using a sample-barcoded 5' primer and a J-beta primer mix. TCRdb fed the 5' RACE reads into MiXCR, producing one record per CDR3 protein. The sample lists about 620,000 distinct CDR3 sequences, roughly 20% occurring once.

The sample taken for sequencing was blood. The sequence was obtained from a man between 65 and 85 years old in good health. The chain uses TRBV3-1 and TRBJ1-2, with D hard to call. The CDR3 sequence is CASSQLRDLYTF. As DNA, the CDR3 is TGTGCCAGCAGCCAACTTCGAGACCTCTACACCTTC.